One and the same sample provided the 22 T cell receptor beta chains below, sequenced in a study of early T cells in non-severe SARS-CoV-2 infection. In TCRdb, the 5' RACE reads were re-called with MiXCR into one record per CDR3 protein. The sample contains around 58,000 distinct CDR3 sequences, more than 9.5% of which appear only once. The sample was whole blood. These receptors all stem from an adult who was a healthcare worker with PCR-confirmed SARS-CoV-2 infection or an uninfected control (not recorded which).

This clonotype was seen only a few times. The chain employs TRBV29-1 and TRBJ2-1, with TRBD2 matching over 16 bases. CDR3 length equals 14 residues. Germline CDR1 SQVTM, CDR2 ANQGSEA. V lost 7 bases to trimming and J lost 15 bases; unmatched junction nucleotides: 12. CDR3 loop: CSAAGLAGGQVPFF. CDR3 sequence (DNA): TGCAGCGCCGCGGGACTAGCGGGGGGGCAGGTTCCGTTCTTC.

This clonotype occurred many times. The rearrangement joins TRBV6-2 or TRBV6-3 to TRBJ1-3; TRBD1 matches 7 bases. This CDR3 has 14 amino acids. V shed 8 bases, J shed 2 bases, and the junction held 6 bases outside the gene matches. The germline gives CDR1 MNHEY, CDR2 SVGEGT. This CDR3 reads CASEKTGAGNTIYF. CDR3 in DNA: TGTGCCAGCGAGAAAACAGGGGCTGGAAACACCATATATTTT.

The chain carries TRBV28 and TRBJ2-7; perhaps D is TRBD1 or TRBD2 (5 bases each). The CDR3 spans 17 residues. Germline V gene data show CDR1 as MDHEN and CDR2 as SYDVKM. The V end was cut by 2 bases, the J end by 3 bases, with 20 bases between. CDR3 protein: CASSLGLGAARNYEQYF. The CDR3 region has the DNA TGTGCCAGCAGTTTAGGACTTGGGGCAGCGAGAAACTACGAGCAGTACTTC.

This clonotype was counted at least ten times. The V call is TRBV6-2 or TRBV6-3, the J call TRBJ2-1; 8 bases align to TRBD2. Germline loops: CDR1 MNHEY, CDR2 SVGEGT. J gave up 6 bases and V 10 bases, and 8 bases lay outside the gene matches. The CDR3 length is 13 residues. Here the CDR3 reads CATKSGTSNEQFF. CDR3 bases: TGTGCCACTAAGTCCGGGACTAGCAATGAGCAGTTCTTC.

In its sample, this clonotype was seen many times. The chain recombines TRBV20-1 with TRBJ1-1; D gene ambiguous. CDR1 and CDR2 (germline): DFQATT, SNEGSKA (reference sequence). V shed 0 bases and J shed 0 bases, with 5 bases lying between them. The CDR3 sequence is 13 residues long. DNA for the CDR3: TGCAGTGCTAGAGACGAGGTGAACACTGAAGCTTTCTTT. Translating it yields CSARDEVNTEAFF.

This chain uses TRBV7-2 with TRBJ2-1; a possible D gene is TRBD1 (6 bases). The CDR3 runs to 15 residues. V was clipped by 7 bases and J by 2 bases, with 15 bases between them. Germline V gene sequence: CDR1 SGHTA, CDR2 FQGNSA. The CDR3 nucleotides read TGTGCCAGCACCTCGTTTGGGGGCCCCTACAATGAGCAGTTCTTC. Translated, it gives CASTSFGGPYNEQFF. Full variable domain (missing parts from reference TRBV7-2 and TRBJ2-1): GAGVSQSPSNKVTEKGKDVELRCDPISGHTALYWYRQSLGQGLEFLIYFQGNSAPDKSGLPSDRFSAERTGGSVSTLTIQRTQQEDSAVYLCASTSFGGPYNEQFFGPGTRLTVL.

This clonotype has a count of ten or more. The CDR3, as DNA: TGTGCCAGCAGCCTAGGGTATGGCGGGGGGGCCTATACGCAGTATTTT. Amino acids: CASSLGYGGGAYTQYF. The chain is built from TRBV7-3 and TRBJ2-3; 9 positions agree with TRBD2. CDR3 length: 16 amino acids. Germline CDR1 reads SGHTA; CDR2 reads FQGTGA. Losses at the gene ends were 5 bases for V and 7 bases for J; bases not matched to a gene: 13.

This clonotype turned up a few times. The chain carries TRBV29-1 and TRBJ1-1; D is unresolved. Trimming removed 5 bases from V and 5 bases from J, with 12 bases in between. The CDR3 sequence is 12 residues long. The germline gives CDR1 SQVTM, CDR2 ANQGSEA. The CDR3 sequence: CSVRAGETEAFF. DNA for the CDR3: TGCAGCGTTAGGGCGGGTGAGACTGAAGCTTTCTTT.

This clonotype was counted between two and nine times. V gene TRBV6-1 combines with J gene TRBJ1-2; D unclear. CDR3 length: 18 amino acids. Germline V gene data show CDR1 as MNHNS and CDR2 as SASEGT. The V end lost 0 bases, the J end lost 6 bases, and 23 bases lay between the germline ends. The CDR3 nucleotides are TGTGCCAGCAGTGAAGCGGGGATTTGGGGAACCCGAGCCCATGGCTACACCTTC. This sequence encodes CASSEAGIWGTRAHGYTF.

This clonotype was observed a handful of times. The chain is built from TRBV18 and TRBJ2-7; TRBD1 matches at 8 bases. After removal of 5 bases from V and 3 bases from J, the junction contained 0 bases not matched to a gene. The CDR3 is made up of 12 amino acids. CDR1 is KGHSH and CDR2 is LQKENI in the germline V gene. The chain's CDR3 is CASSGQGYEQYF. The CDR3 DNA reads as TGTGCCAGCTCAGGACAGGGCTACGAGCAGTACTTC.

V gene TRBV5-1 combines with J gene TRBJ2-2; 7 bases map to TRBD2. This CDR3 spans 14 amino acids. The V gene's germline CDR1 is SGHRS and CDR2 YFSETQ. V lost 6 bases, J lost 3 bases, and 5 bases stayed unmatched. The CDR3 sequence is CASTGTTYTGELFF. The CDR3 DNA reads TGCGCCAGCACCGGGACTACCTACACCGGGGAGCTGTTTTTT.

This clonotype appeared a few times. This chain uses TRBV29-1 with TRBJ2-2; D may be TRBD1 (6 bases). Trimming took 4 bases from V and 6 from J, leaving 12 bases between them. Germline V gives CDR1 SQVTM, CDR2 ANQGSEA. The CDR3 contains 13 residues. The CDR3 region has the DNA TGCAGCGTTGGGCAGGGGATCCCCGGGGAGCTGTTTTTT. Residues: CSVGQGIPGELFF.

Many counts were recorded for this clonotype. The chain links TRBV11-2 to TRBJ2-1; 9 bases are a match to TRBD1. This CDR3 is built from 13 residues. J was trimmed by 7 bases and V by 4 bases; bases with no gene match: 2. Germline values: CDR1 SGHAT, CDR2 FQNNGV. CDR3 coding DNA: TGTGCCAGCAGCTACGGGACAGGGAATGAGCAGTTCTTC. Amino acid sequence: CASSYGTGNEQFF.

This clonotype was counted ten times or more. The V call is TRBV4-3, the J call TRBJ2-1, with TRBD2 matching over 8 bases. Germline loops: CDR1 LGHNA, CDR2 YSLEER. The CDR3 is 14 residues long. The ends lost 1 base at V and 9 bases at J; junction bases unmatched: 5. CDR3 DNA sequence: TGCGCCAGCAGCCAAGGGAGACTAGCGCCTGAGCAGTTCTTC. Encoded protein: CASSQGRLAPEQFF.

The chain links TRBV5-1 to TRBJ2-2; TRBD1 matches 12 bases. V shed 4 bases, J shed 4 bases, and the junction held 8 bases outside the gene matches. The CDR3 loop spans 17 amino acids. Germline V CDR1 and CDR2: SGHRS, YFSETQ. CDR3 amino acids: CASSTGTGGAGTGELFF. CDR3 nucleotides: TGCGCCAGCAGCACCGGGACAGGGGGCGCGGGCACCGGGGAGCTGTTTTTT. Variable domain in full (rest from reference TRBV5-1 and TRBJ2-2): KAGVTQTPRYLIKTRGQQVTLSCSPISGHRSVSWYQQTPGQGLQFLFEYFSETQRNKGNFPGRFSGRQFSNSRSEMNVSTLELGDSALYLCASSTGTGGAGTGELFFGEGSRLTVL.

V is TRBV29-1 and J is TRBJ2-7; perhaps TRBD1 as D (5 bases). CDR3 size: 12 residues. V was shortened by 8 bases and J by 2 bases, with 13 bases between the two germline ends. Germline V gives CDR1 SQVTM, CDR2 ANQGSEA. The CDR3: CSIKVTAYEQYF. The CDR3 region has the DNA TGCAGCATTAAGGTGACAGCCTACGAGCAGTACTTC.

This chain joins TRBV7-9 and TRBJ2-5; D tentatively fits TRBD1 or TRBD2 (5 bases each). This CDR3 spans 15 amino acids. The germline V gene encodes CDR1 SEHNR and CDR2 FQNEAQ (reference sequence). The germline V and J ends were trimmed by 2 bases and 1 base, with 11 bases remaining between them. The CDR3 bases are TGTGCCAGCAGCTTACTAACGGGGACCCAAGAGACCCAGTACTTC. This gives the protein CASSLLTGTQETQYF.

This clonotype was counted only a few times. Possible read error: a much larger clone is one base away. The V gene is TRBV6-1, the J gene TRBJ1-2, with a tentative D call TRBD1 (5 bases). This CDR3 contains 13 residues. CDR1 is MNHNS and CDR2 is SASEGT in the germline V gene. The CDR3 coding sequence is TGTGCCAGCTGTGAAGCGGGGAACAGGAAATACACCTTC. It yields the protein CASCEAGNRKYTF.

This clonotype has a handful of counts. J is TRBJ2-5 and V is TRBV7-2, with 14 bases lining up with TRBD2. Germline assignment: CDR1 SGHTA and CDR2 FQGNSA. V gave up 7 bases and J gave up 7 bases; unmatched junction bases: 8. The CDR3 sequence is 15 residues long. CDR3 in amino acids: CASKGTSGSARTQYF. The CDR3 DNA sequence: TGTGCCAGCAAAGGGACTAGCGGGAGTGCCCGGACCCAGTACTTC.

This rearrangement joins TRBV27 to TRBJ1-6, with D unresolved. Germline CDR1 and CDR2: MNHEY and SMNVEV (reference sequence). V was clipped by 2 bases and J by 3 bases, with 8 bases between them. The CDR3 has 15 residues. CDR3 amino acids: CASSLNTFYNSPLHF. In DNA form, the CDR3 reads TGTGCCAGCAGTTTAAATACCTTCTATAATTCACCCCTCCACTTT.

Turning to this clonotype: This may be a read error: a much more frequent sequence differs by one nucleotide. Here the CDR3 omits its conserved ending phenylalanine or tryptophan, so a read error is the likely source. The V and J genes are TRBV7-9 and TRBJ1-2; D is ambiguous. Germline CDR1 is SEHNR and CDR2 is FQNEAQ (reference sequence). The germline V and J ends were trimmed by 5 bases and 4 bases, with 11 bases remaining between them. The CDR3 runs to 13 residues. DNA of the CDR3: TGTGCCAGCAGCCAAGAATCCTTCTATGGCTACACCTTG. Encoded protein: CASSQESFYGYTL.

This clonotype occurred many times. The chain joins TRBV7-9 to TRBJ2-7, with 10 positions matching TRBD1. The length of the CDR3 is 17 residues. The germline CDR1 and CDR2 sequences are SEHNR and FQNEAQ (reference sequence). V lost 2 bases, J lost 5 bases, and 12 bases stayed unmatched. The chain's CDR3 is CASSLTTFGQGGNEQYF. CDR3 DNA sequence: TGTGCCAGCAGCTTAACCACCTTTGGACAGGGGGGTAACGAGCAGTACTTC.